The clone carrying this T cell receptor (beta chain) was recorded a few times. The antigen is undetermined. This sample is part of a study of regulatory T cells in long-lasting Graves disease. Researchers made TCR beta libraries by using iRepertoire HTBI primers and running Arm-PCR on CDR3 regions. One entry per CDR3 protein results from TCRdb running MiXCR on the multiplex PCR reads. Among a few hundred thousand distinct CDR3 sequences, 23% were seen once, and the ten largest hold roughly 28%. Study conclusions and caveats: TRBV28 was favored in persistent disease, as were TRBJ1-2 and TRBJ2-5. TCR diversity was lower in persistent Graves' patients than in newly diagnosed ones.

CDR3 length: 15 amino acids. Germline V CDR1 and CDR2: LGHDT, YNNKEL (reference sequence). V gave up 3 bases and J gave up 6 bases; unmatched junction bases: 8. The time point here: persistent/refractory GD, antithyroid drugs over 5 years with positive TRAb. Following extraction of RNA from PBMCs, that RNA was used to make the TCR library. The V gene is TRBV3-1, the J gene TRBJ1-1; TRBD1 matches at 9 bases. The sample here was peripheral blood mononuclear cells (PBMCs), taken when the disease was refractory, from a patient treated with antithyroid drugs. This receptor was identified in a female donor with Graves disease. CDR3 bases: TGTGCCAGCAGCCACACCGGGACAGGGATTCCTGAAGCTTTCTTT. Amino acids: CASSHTGTGIPEAFF.